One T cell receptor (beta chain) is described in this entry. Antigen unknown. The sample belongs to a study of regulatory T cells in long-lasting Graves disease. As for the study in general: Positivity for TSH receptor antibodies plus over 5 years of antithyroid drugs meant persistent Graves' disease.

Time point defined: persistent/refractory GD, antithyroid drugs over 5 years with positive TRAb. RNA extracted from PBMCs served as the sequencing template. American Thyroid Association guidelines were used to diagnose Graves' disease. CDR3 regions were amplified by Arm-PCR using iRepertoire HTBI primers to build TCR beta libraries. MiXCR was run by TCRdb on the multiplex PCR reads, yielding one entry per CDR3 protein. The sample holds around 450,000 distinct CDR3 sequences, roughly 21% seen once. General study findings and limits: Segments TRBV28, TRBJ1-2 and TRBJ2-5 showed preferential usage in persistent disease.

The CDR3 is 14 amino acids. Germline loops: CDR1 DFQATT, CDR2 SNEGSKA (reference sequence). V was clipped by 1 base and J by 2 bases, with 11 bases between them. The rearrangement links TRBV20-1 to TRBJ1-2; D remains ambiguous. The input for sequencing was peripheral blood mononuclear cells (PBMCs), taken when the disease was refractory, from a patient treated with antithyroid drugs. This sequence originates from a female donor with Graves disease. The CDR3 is CSARGSLGNYGYTF. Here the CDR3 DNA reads TGCAGTGCTAGAGGGTCGCTGGGGAACTATGGCTACACCTTC.